The 3 T cell receptor beta chains reported below all come from one sample, sequenced in a study of control samples from healthy donors and cancer patients. The assay was immunoSEQ multiplex PCR, and TCRdb's table has in-frame clones only and misses some. The sample has approximately 97,000 clones; roughly 88% are singletons. The sequencing sample was made of blood. Receptor source: a man aged 25 to 40 in good health.

This clone was picked up one time. V and J are TRBV7-6 and TRBJ1-3; D ambiguous. The CDR3 is 15 residues long. The germline V and J ends were trimmed by 0 bases and 0 bases, with 6 bases remaining between them. The germline V gene encodes CDR1 SGHVS and CDR2 FNYEAQ. DNA of the CDR3: TGTGCCAGCAGCTTAGCGCCAAACTCTGGAAACACCATATATTTT. Translating gives CASSLAPNSGNTIYF.

The rearrangement links TRBV11-2 to TRBJ2-1, with D unresolved. The V gene lost 2 bases and the J gene lost 8 bases, with 10 bases spanning the gap. The CDR3 covers 13 residues. CDR1 and CDR2 from the germline V gene are SGHAT and FQNNGV. CDR3 sequence reads: CASSLTLLYEQFF. CDR3 DNA sequence: TGTGCCAGCAGCTTAACCCTCTTATATGAGCAGTTCTTC.

In this sample, this clone turned up once. The chain recombines TRBV5-1 with TRBJ2-7; TRBD2 might be the D (5 bases). Per germline, CDR1 SGHRS and CDR2 YFSETQ. CDR3 size: 12 residues. Trimming removed 4 bases from V and 6 bases from J, with 11 bases in between. The CDR3 loop reads CASSGSSGEQYF. CDR3 in DNA: TGCGCCAGCAGCGGGAGTTCCGGCGAGCAGTACTTC.